The 30 T cell receptor beta chains listed next were all sequenced from one sample in a study of blood T cell repertoires in COVID-19. TCRdb's copy holds only in-frame clones and misses some; the assay was immunoSEQ multiplex PCR. The sample has about 25,000 clones; over 85% are singletons. Sequencing input: peripheral blood. Receptors originate from a human donor with active COVID-19. The donor label of this sample is uncertain.

This chain joins TRBV7-9 and TRBJ2-1; 9 bases map to TRBD2. Germline CDR1 reads SEHNR; CDR2 reads FQNEAQ (reference sequence). V lost 1 base to trimming and J lost 0 bases; unmatched junction nucleotides: 4. There are 17 residues in the CDR3. The DNA of the CDR3 is TGTGCCAGCAGCTTAGTTAGCGGGAGATTCTCCTACAATGAGCAGTTCTTC. It translates to CASSLVSGRFSYNEQFF.

The rearrangement joins TRBV14 to TRBJ1-1, with D perhaps matching TRBD1 (6 bases). This CDR3 has 14 residues. CDR1 SGHDN and CDR2 FVKESK come from the germline V gene. Trimming cost V 4 bases and J 2 bases, with 11 bases left between them. In nucleotides, the CDR3 is TGTGCCAGCAGCCCGCGAGGGGGAAACACTGAAGCTTTCTTT. This sequence encodes CASSPRGGNTEAFF.

V and J are TRBV3-1 (or the pseudogene TRBV3-2) and TRBJ2-2; the D gene is possibly TRBD1 (6 bases). CDR1 and CDR2 (germline): LGHDT, YNNKEL (reference sequence). The V and J ends lost 8 bases and 2 bases respectively, with 12 bases between them. CDR3 length: 14 residues. CDR3 DNA sequence: TGTGCCAGCTCTGAGGGACAAAACACCGGGGAGCTGTTTTTT. Translation: CASSEGQNTGELFF.

V and J are TRBV7-6 and TRBJ1-3, with TRBD1 matching over 7 bases. V lost 5 bases and J lost 5; bases outside the gene matches: 9. CDR1 is SGHVS, CDR2 FNYEAQ, per germline. CDR3 length equals 15 residues. In DNA form, the CDR3 reads TGTGCCAGCAGCCCGGGACGGGACAGAAGAAACACCATATATTTT. It codes for CASSPGRDRRNTIYF.

The V call is TRBV23-1, the J call TRBJ2-1, with TRBD1 matching over 10 bases. TRBV23-1 is recorded as an ORF, its role being uncertain. This CDR3 spans 22 amino acids. V dropped 3 bases and J dropped 9; count of bases not matched to a gene: 29. DNA of the CDR3: TGCGCCAGCAGTCATCACGCTACGAAGTACCGGACAGGGGGTCGTTTAGGCAGTGAGCAGTTCTTC. Translating gives CASSHHATKYRTGGRLGSEQFF.

The chain couples TRBV12-3 or TRBV12-4 to TRBJ2-4; D not resolved. The CDR3 contains 11 residues. V was clipped by 5 bases and J by 8 bases, with 7 bases between them. The CDR3 DNA reads as TGTGCCAGCAGTCTCGGAGACATTCAGTACTTC. Protein sequence: CASSLGDIQYF.

The J gene is TRBJ2-2, the V gene TRBV30, with a tentative D call TRBD2 (6 bases). The CDR3 covers 15 residues. Trimming cost V 4 bases and J 4 bases, with 16 bases left between them. Germline V gene sequence: CDR1 GTSNPN, CDR2 SVGIG (reference sequence). CDR3 in amino acids: CAWTGGGVITGELFF. The DNA for the CDR3 is TGTGCCTGGACCGGAGGAGGGGTTATCACCGGGGAGCTGTTTTTT.

This clone was observed a handful of times. The chain carries TRBV28 and TRBJ1-6; D is uncertain. CDR3 size: 16 residues. The germline CDR1 and CDR2 sequences are MDHEN and SYDVKM. V lost 3 bases and J 0 bases, leaving 9 bases between the germline ends. The CDR3 here is CASSLRPSSYNSPLHF. As DNA, the CDR3 is TGTGCCAGCAGTTTGAGGCCGAGCTCCTATAATTCACCCCTCCACTTT.

This clone was counted a single time. J is TRBJ1-1 and V is TRBV10-3; perhaps TRBD1 as D (6 bases). The CDR3 is made up of 16 amino acids. The V and J ends lost 3 bases and 1 base respectively, with 15 bases between them. Germline V gene sequence: CDR1 ENHRY, CDR2 SYGVKD. The CDR3 is CAISDSAGGGNTEAFF. The DNA for the CDR3 is TGTGCCATCAGTGACTCCGCGGGAGGGGGGAACACTGAAGCTTTCTTT.

V and J are TRBV2 and TRBJ2-7; 7 bases map to TRBD1. The CDR3 sequence is 12 residues long. Looked up from germline, CDR1 is SNHLY and CDR2 is FYNNEI. Trimming cost V 6 bases and J 2 bases; bases outside gene matches: 1. The CDR3 here is CASRDRPYEQYF. The CDR3 nucleotides are TGTGCCAGCAGGGACAGGCCCTACGAGCAGTACTTC.

V gene TRBV15 combines with J gene TRBJ1-6; a weak D match, TRBD1 (5 bases). Germline V gene sequence: CDR1 LNHNV, CDR2 YYDKDF (reference sequence). Trimming removed 6 bases from V and 8 bases from J, with 11 bases in between. The CDR3 spans 13 residues. The CDR3 sequence is CATSPRDHSPLHF. CDR3 DNA sequence: TGTGCCACCAGTCCCAGGGATCATTCACCCCTCCACTTT.

The J gene is TRBJ2-5, the V gene TRBV19, with TRBD2 identical over 7 bases. This CDR3 has 16 amino acids. Looked up from germline, CDR1 is LNHDA and CDR2 is SQIVND (reference sequence). Trimming removed 3 bases from V and 2 bases from J; junction bases left unmatched: 9. This chain's CDR3 is CASSILQGGGQETQYF. CDR3 nucleotides: TGTGCCAGTAGTATTTTGCAGGGCGGGGGACAAGAGACCCAGTACTTC.

The CDR3 protein is CASSLGGTGGADTIYF. CDR3 nucleotides: TGTGCCAGCAGCTTAGGGGGGACAGGGGGCGCGGACACCATATATTTT. J is TRBJ1-3 and V is TRBV7-9, with 12 positions matching TRBD1. Trimming at V came to 1 base and at J to 8 bases, leaving 6 bases not matched to a gene. CDR1 SEHNR and CDR2 FQNEAQ come from the germline V gene (reference sequence). The CDR3 length is 16 residues.

The V call is TRBV18, the J call TRBJ2-6, with D maybe TRBD1 (5 bases). The CDR3 spans 17 residues. Per germline, CDR1 KGHSH and CDR2 LQKENI. Trimming left V 3 bases short and J 4 bases short, with 16 bases between. DNA for the CDR3: TGTGCCAGCTCACCTCTGCAGGGTGCGTCAGGGGCCAACGTCCTGACTTTC. This codes for CASSPLQGASGANVLTF.

J is TRBJ2-1 and V is TRBV19; 8 bases match TRBD1. This CDR3 has 15 amino acids. Trimming cost V 2 bases and J 6 bases; bases outside gene matches: 6. From germline, CDR1 is LNHDA and CDR2 SQIVND (reference sequence). For the CDR3, the DNA is TGTGCCAGTAGTATATTCGGTACAGGGGGCAATGAGCAGTTCTTC. Translated, it gives CASSIFGTGGNEQFF.

This rearrangement joins TRBV5-4 to TRBJ2-1; TRBD2 aligns across 8 bases. J was trimmed by 4 bases and V by 4 bases; bases with no gene match: 10. Germline loops: CDR1 SGHNT, CDR2 YYREEE (reference sequence). CDR3 size: 16 residues. The CDR3 DNA reads TGTGCCAGCAGCCTTGTCGTAACTAGCGGTTACAATGAGCAGTTCTTC. Protein product: CASSLVVTSGYNEQFF.

J is TRBJ2-1 and V is TRBV5-1; the match to TRBD1 covers 7 bases. V lost 4 bases, J lost 2 bases, and 9 bases stayed unmatched. The CDR3 runs 16 residues. In germline, CDR1 is SGHRS, CDR2 YFSETQ. CDR3 sequence (DNA): TGCGCCAGCAGCCTGACAGGGTCGGGAACCTACAATGAGCAGTTCTTC. Protein: CASSLTGSGTYNEQFF.

The chain has TRBV7-9 and TRBJ2-3; 11 nucleotides align to TRBD2. This CDR3 is 16 amino acids long. Germline loops: CDR1 SEHNR, CDR2 FQNEAQ (reference sequence). V lost 3 bases, J lost 2 bases, and 4 bases stayed unmatched. The CDR3 loop reads CASSFIAGGYTDTQYF. The CDR3 coding sequence is TGTGCCAGCAGCTTCATAGCGGGAGGGTACACAGATACGCAGTATTTT.

V and J are TRBV6-5 and TRBJ1-1; TRBD1 aligns across 7 bases. J was trimmed by 5 bases and V by 6 bases; bases with no gene match: 6. CDR1 is MNHEY, CDR2 SVGAGI, per germline. This CDR3 region has 13 residues. CDR3 nucleotide sequence: TGTGCCAGCAGGTCGACAGGGTGGACTGAAGCTTTCTTT. Translated, it gives CASRSTGWTEAFF.

CDR3 protein: CASSIGLEGGRNTGELFF. CDR3 bases: TGTGCCAGCAGCATAGGACTCGAAGGGGGCCGGAACACCGGGGAGCTGTTTTTT. The rearrangement uses TRBV5-6 and TRBJ2-2; TRBD1 aligns across 7 bases. The germline V gene encodes CDR1 SGHDT and CDR2 YYEEEE. This CDR3 region has 18 residues. V was clipped by 4 bases and J by 1 base; unmatched bases: 13.

This rearrangement joins TRBV19 to TRBJ2-7; D is perhaps TRBD1 (6 bases). The ends were cut back, 2 bases at V and 5 bases at J, with 10 bases in the middle. Germline V CDR1 and CDR2: LNHDA, SQIVND (reference sequence). CDR3 length equals 13 residues. The CDR3 coding sequence is TGTGCCAGTAGTATACCCCACAGGGACGAGCAGTACTTC. This gives the protein CASSIPHRDEQYF. Drawing the rest from reference TRBV19 and TRBJ2-7, the complete variable domain is DGGITQSPKYLFRKEGQNVTLSCEQNLNHDAMYWYRQDPGQGLRLIYYSQIVNDFQKGDIAEGYSVSREKKESFPLTVTSAQKNPTAFYLCASSIPHRDEQYFGPGTRLTVT.

The V gene is TRBV6-6, the J gene TRBJ2-7; tentative D call: TRBD1 (5 bases). Germline assignment: CDR1 MNHNY and CDR2 SVGAGI (reference sequence). V dropped 5 bases and J dropped 2 bases, with 13 bases sitting between them. The CDR3 runs 14 residues. Written as DNA, the CDR3 is TGTGCCAGCAGTCCCGTTCAGGGAACCTACGAGCAGTACTTC. Encoded protein: CASSPVQGTYEQYF.

The V gene is TRBV25-1, the J gene TRBJ1-1, with D tentatively TRBD1 (5 bases). V gave up 8 bases and J gave up 7 bases, with 11 bases separating them. CDR1 MGHDK and CDR2 SYGVNS come from the germline V gene. There are 11 residues in the CDR3. CDR3 DNA sequence: TGTGCCAGCGCTATCAGGGATGAAGCTTTCTTT. This sequence encodes CASAIRDEAFF. The variable domain in full, completed from reference TRBV25-1 and TRBJ1-1, reads EADIYQTPRYLVIGTGKKITLECSQTMGHDKMYWYQQDPGMELHLIHYSYGVNSTEKGDLSSESTVSRIRTEHFPLTLESARPSHTSQYLCASAIRDEAFFGQGTRLTVV.

This CDR3 reads CASSLADIADYGYTF. The CDR3 bases are TGCGCCAGCAGCTTGGCGGATATCGCGGACTATGGCTACACCTTC. The chain employs TRBV5-1 and TRBJ1-2; D remains ambiguous. Germline V gene sequence: CDR1 SGHRS, CDR2 YFSETQ. The V and J ends lost 0 bases and 3 bases respectively, with 12 bases between them. There are 15 residues in the CDR3.

V gene TRBV7-2 combines with J gene TRBJ1-4; D is unresolved. The CDR3 runs to 16 residues. CDR1 is SGHTA, CDR2 FQGNSA, per germline. The ends were cut back, 3 bases at V and 3 bases at J, with 14 bases in the middle. The CDR3 DNA reads TGTGCCAGCAGCTTGGTCGGTTTATCGGCTAATGAAAAACTGTTTTTT. It translates to CASSLVGLSANEKLFF.

The chain links TRBV7-8 to TRBJ2-7, with 8 positions matching TRBD1. V was clipped by 1 base and J by 7 bases; unmatched bases: 6. The CDR3 has 14 residues. The germline CDR1 and CDR2 sequences are SGHVS and FQNEAQ. The CDR3 protein is CASSLGQGIGEQYF. The CDR3 DNA sequence: TGTGCCAGCAGCTTAGGACAGGGGATTGGGGAGCAGTACTTC.

The J gene is TRBJ1-5, the V gene TRBV5-1, with 9 nucleotides matching TRBD1. Germline values: CDR1 SGHRS, CDR2 YFSETQ. The ends lost 4 bases at V and 1 base at J; junction bases unmatched: 12. The CDR3 is 18 amino acids. The CDR3 sequence is CASSVMGQGIRSNQPQHF. The CDR3 DNA reads TGCGCCAGCAGCGTCATGGGACAGGGAATTCGGAGCAATCAGCCCCAGCATTTT.

This chain joins TRBV12-3 or TRBV12-4 and TRBJ2-3; D may be TRBD2 (7 bases). V lost 5 bases and J 11 bases, leaving 14 bases between the germline ends. The CDR3 covers 12 residues. In DNA, the CDR3 is TGTGCCAGCAGTGGCGGGGGCCGGGGGCAGTATTTT. Its translation: CASSGGGRGQYF.

The chain recombines TRBV10-1 with TRBJ2-7, with TRBD2 as a possible D gene (6 bases). There are 14 residues in the CDR3. Germline V lookup: CDR1 WNHNN, CDR2 SYGVQD (reference sequence). Trimming removed 3 bases at V and 1 base at J, with 10 bases between. The CDR3 loop is CASSEDGGSYEQYF. The CDR3 DNA sequence: TGCGCCAGCAGTGAAGACGGGGGATCCTACGAGCAGTACTTC.

This chain links TRBV13 with TRBJ2-1; 12 nucleotides align to TRBD2. This CDR3 comprises 18 residues. Unmatched junction bases numbered 16, after V lost 5 bases and J lost 8 bases. Germline CDR1 PRHDT, CDR2 FYEKMQ (reference sequence). The CDR3 DNA reads TGTGCCAGCAGCCCCGGCTTCCCGACTAGCGGGAGTGGGGATGAGCAGTTCTTC. Its translation: CASSPGFPTSGSGDEQFF.